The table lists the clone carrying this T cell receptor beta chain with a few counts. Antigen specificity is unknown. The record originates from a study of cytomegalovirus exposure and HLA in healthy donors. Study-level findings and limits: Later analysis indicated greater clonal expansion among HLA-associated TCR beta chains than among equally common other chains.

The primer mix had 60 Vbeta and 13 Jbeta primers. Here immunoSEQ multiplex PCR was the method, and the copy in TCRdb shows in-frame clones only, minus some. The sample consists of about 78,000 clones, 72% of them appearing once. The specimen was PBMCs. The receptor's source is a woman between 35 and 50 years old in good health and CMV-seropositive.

CDR3 amino acids: CASSTGQGGNTIYF. The CDR3, as DNA: TGTGCCAGCAGTACGGGACAGGGGGGAAACACCATATATTTT. V is TRBV6-5 and J is TRBJ1-3, with TRBD1 matching 10 bases. The CDR3 contains 14 residues. Germline V gene sequence: CDR1 MNHEY, CDR2 SVGAGI. V gave up 5 bases and J gave up 4 bases; unmatched junction bases: 2.